This record looks at one T cell receptor beta chain sequence and its context. In the study's own analysis: By means of reference gene primer amplification, nucleated cell counts were estimated. Assay: immunoSEQ multiplex PCR; the TCRdb copy retains only in-frame clones and omits some. V and J calls plus clone size are reproduced from that table; the DNA served to infer D and trimming. The sample lists about 120,000 clones, about 88% occurring once. These data are taken from a study of blood T cell repertoires in COVID-19. Overall study: The United States, Italy and Spain supplied acute and convalescent COVID-19 samples. Sources were T cells, B-cell-depleted T cells, or PBMCs; the material itself was cDNA or gDNA.

The CDR3 runs 15 residues. Looked up from germline, CDR1 is LNHDA and CDR2 is SQIVND (reference sequence). V lost 4 bases and J lost 6; bases outside the gene matches: 8. The sample comprised peripheral blood. This sequence originates from a man aged 35 to 55 with acute or convalescent COVID-19. The rearrangement links TRBV19 to TRBJ2-5, with 10 nucleotides matching TRBD1. CDR3 loop: CASSSRDRGVKTQYF. CDR3 bases: TGTGCCAGTAGTAGCCGGGACAGGGGAGTGAAGACCCAGTACTTC.